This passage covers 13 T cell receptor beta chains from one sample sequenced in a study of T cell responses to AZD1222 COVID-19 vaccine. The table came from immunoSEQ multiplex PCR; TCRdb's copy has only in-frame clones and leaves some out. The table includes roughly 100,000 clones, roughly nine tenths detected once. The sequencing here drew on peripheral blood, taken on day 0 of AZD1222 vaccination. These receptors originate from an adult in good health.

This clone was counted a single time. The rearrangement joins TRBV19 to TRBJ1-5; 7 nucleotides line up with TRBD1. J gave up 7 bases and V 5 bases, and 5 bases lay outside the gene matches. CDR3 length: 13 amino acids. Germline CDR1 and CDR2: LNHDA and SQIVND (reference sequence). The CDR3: CASSDRVGQPQHF. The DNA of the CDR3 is TGTGCCAGTAGTGACAGGGTCGGGCAGCCCCAGCATTTT.

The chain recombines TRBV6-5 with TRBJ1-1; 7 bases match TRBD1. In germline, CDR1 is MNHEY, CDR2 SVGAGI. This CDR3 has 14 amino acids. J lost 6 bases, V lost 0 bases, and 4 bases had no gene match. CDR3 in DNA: TGTGCCAGCAGTTACTCGACAGGGTCCGCTGAAGCTTTCTTT. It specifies CASSYSTGSAEAFF.

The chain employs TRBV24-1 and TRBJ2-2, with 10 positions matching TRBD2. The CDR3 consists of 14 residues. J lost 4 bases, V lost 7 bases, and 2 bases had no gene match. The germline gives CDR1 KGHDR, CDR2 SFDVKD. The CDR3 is CATRAGGSTGELFF. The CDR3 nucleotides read TGTGCCACCAGAGCGGGAGGGAGCACCGGGGAGCTGTTTTTT.

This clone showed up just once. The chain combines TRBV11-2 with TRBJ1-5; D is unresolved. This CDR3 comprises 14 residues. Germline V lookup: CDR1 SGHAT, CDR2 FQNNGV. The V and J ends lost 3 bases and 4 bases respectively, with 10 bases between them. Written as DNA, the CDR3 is TGTGCCAGCAGCTTGGGAACGGGGAATCAGCCCCAGCATTTT. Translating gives CASSLGTGNQPQHF.

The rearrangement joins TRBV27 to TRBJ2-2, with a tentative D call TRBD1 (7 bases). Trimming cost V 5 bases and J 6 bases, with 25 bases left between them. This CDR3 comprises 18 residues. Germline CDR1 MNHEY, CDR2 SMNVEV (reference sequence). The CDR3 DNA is TGTGCCAGCAGTAGGATAGGGGGCGGGGATGGTGCGGCCGGGGAGCTGTTTTTT. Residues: CASSRIGGGDGAAGELFF.

The CDR3 sequence is CASSPLQETQYF. The DNA for the CDR3 is TGTGCCAGCTCACCCCTTCAAGAGACCCAGTACTTC. The rearrangement uses TRBV18 and TRBJ2-5, with D unclear. CDR1 and CDR2 from the germline V gene are KGHSH and LQKENI. Trimming removed 3 bases at V and 2 bases at J, with 4 bases between. This CDR3 region has 12 residues.

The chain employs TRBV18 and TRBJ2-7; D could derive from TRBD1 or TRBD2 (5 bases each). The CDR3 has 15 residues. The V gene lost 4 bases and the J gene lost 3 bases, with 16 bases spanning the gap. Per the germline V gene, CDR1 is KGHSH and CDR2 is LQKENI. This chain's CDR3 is CASSLNRDPRYEQYF. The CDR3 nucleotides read TGTGCCAGCTCACTGAACCGGGACCCTCGCTACGAGCAGTACTTC.

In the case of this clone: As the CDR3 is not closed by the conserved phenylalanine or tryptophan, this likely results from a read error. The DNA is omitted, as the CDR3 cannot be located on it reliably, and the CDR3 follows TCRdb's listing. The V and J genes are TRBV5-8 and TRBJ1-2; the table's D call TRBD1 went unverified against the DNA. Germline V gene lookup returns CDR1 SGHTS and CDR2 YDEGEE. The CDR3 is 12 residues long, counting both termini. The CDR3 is CASSLGSGREQI.

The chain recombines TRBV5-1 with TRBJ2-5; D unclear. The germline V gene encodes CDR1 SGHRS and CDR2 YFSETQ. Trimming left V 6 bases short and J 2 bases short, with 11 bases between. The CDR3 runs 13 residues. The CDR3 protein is CASTASTQETQYF. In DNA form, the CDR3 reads TGCGCCAGCACGGCGAGCACACAAGAGACCCAGTACTTC. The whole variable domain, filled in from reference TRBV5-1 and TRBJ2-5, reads KAGVTQTPRYLIKTRGQQVTLSCSPISGHRSVSWYQQTPGQGLQFLFEYFSETQRNKGNFPGRFSGRQFSNSRSEMNVSTLELGDSALYLCASTASTQETQYFGPGTRLLVL.

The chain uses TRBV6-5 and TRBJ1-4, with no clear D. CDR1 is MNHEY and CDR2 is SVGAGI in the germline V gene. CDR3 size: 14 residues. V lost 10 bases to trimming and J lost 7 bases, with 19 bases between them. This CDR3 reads CATRLKAWGEKLFF. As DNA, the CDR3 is TGTGCCACCCGACTAAAAGCTTGGGGTGAAAAACTGTTTTTT.

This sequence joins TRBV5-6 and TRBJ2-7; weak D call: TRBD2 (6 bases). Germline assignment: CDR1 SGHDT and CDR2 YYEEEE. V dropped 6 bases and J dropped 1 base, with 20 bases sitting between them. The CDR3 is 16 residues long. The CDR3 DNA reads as TGTGCCAGCACTTTTGGCGGAGGGGCATGGTCCTACGAGCAGTACTTC. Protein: CASTFGGGAWSYEQYF.

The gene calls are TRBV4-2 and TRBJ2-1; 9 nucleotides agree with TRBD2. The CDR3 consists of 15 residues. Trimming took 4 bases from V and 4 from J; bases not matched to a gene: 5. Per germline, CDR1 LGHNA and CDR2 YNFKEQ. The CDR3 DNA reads TGTGCCAGCAGCCCTAAGCTAGCGGGGTACAATGAGCAGTTCTTC. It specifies CASSPKLAGYNEQFF.

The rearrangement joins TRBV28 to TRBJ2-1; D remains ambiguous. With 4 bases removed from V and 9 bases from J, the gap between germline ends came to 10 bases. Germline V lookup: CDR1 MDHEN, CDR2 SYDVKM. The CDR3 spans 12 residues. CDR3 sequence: CASSSLRLEQFF. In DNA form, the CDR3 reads TGTGCCAGCAGTTCCCTACGCCTTGAGCAGTTCTTC.